The 18 T cell receptor beta chains listed next were all sequenced from one sample in a study of cytomegalovirus exposure and HLA in healthy donors. This PCR relied on a set of 60 Vbeta primers and 13 Jbeta primers. The assay was immunoSEQ multiplex PCR, and TCRdb's table has in-frame clones only and misses some. The data contain about 130,000 clones, over 65% of them singletons. Material: PBMCs. These receptor sequences come from a man aged 45-60 years in good health and CMV-seronegative.

This chain joins TRBV14 and TRBJ1-2; unclear D gene. V dropped 4 bases and J dropped 2 bases, with 11 bases sitting between them. This CDR3 is 14 amino acids long. CDR1 is SGHDN, CDR2 FVKESK, per germline. The CDR3: CASSPGLVNYGYTF. For the CDR3, the DNA is TGTGCCAGCAGCCCCGGTTTAGTAAACTATGGCTACACCTTC.

The chain combines TRBV27 with TRBJ1-3; the match to TRBD1 covers 7 bases. V dropped 3 bases and J dropped 0; count of bases not matched to a gene: 2. Germline V CDR1 and CDR2: MNHEY, SMNVEV (reference sequence). CDR3 length: 15 amino acids. As DNA, the CDR3 is TGTGCCAGCAGTTTGACAGGGACCTCTGGAAACACCATATATTTT. Its translation: CASSLTGTSGNTIYF.

This clone was recorded a few times. This sequence joins TRBV28 and TRBJ2-5; 7 bases match TRBD1. V shed 6 bases and J 2 bases; nucleotides not matched to a gene: 12. The CDR3 extends over 16 amino acids. Per the germline V gene, CDR1 is MDHEN and CDR2 is SYDVKM. The CDR3 nucleotides read TGTGCCAGCAGCCCTAACAGGGGAATAAATCAAGAGACCCAGTACTTC. Translating it yields CASSPNRGINQETQYF.

The CDR3 region is CSVETGQLPDTQYF. CDR3 in DNA: TGCAGCGTTGAAACGGGACAGCTCCCCGATACGCAGTATTTT. V gene TRBV29-1 combines with J gene TRBJ2-3; 7 nucleotides line up with TRBD1. The V gene's germline CDR1 is SQVTM and CDR2 ANQGSEA. After removal of 2 bases from V and 6 bases from J, the junction contained 8 bases not matched to a gene. CDR3 length: 14 amino acids.

The chain joins TRBV18 to TRBJ1-1; D not certain. CDR3 length: 15 residues. V lost 6 bases and J 1 base, leaving 15 bases between the germline ends. CDR1 and CDR2 from the germline V gene are KGHSH and LQKENI. This CDR3 reads CASSTVEQTNTEAFF. The CDR3 DNA is TGTGCCAGCTCGACCGTCGAACAGACGAACACTGAAGCTTTCTTT.

The chain recombines TRBV5-6 with TRBJ2-1; D may be TRBD2 (6 bases). CDR1 SGHDT and CDR2 YYEEEE come from the germline V gene. The CDR3 runs 17 residues. V lost 4 bases to trimming and J lost 0 bases, with 17 bases between them. CDR3 DNA sequence: TGTGCCAGCAGCCTCTTTAGCGGCCGGAGCTCCTACAATGAGCAGTTCTTC. This encodes CASSLFSGRSSYNEQFF.

The genes are TRBV28 and TRBJ1-5; the D gene is possibly TRBD1 (5 bases). The CDR3 is made up of 15 amino acids. The V gene's germline CDR1 is MDHEN and CDR2 SYDVKM. Trimming stripped 5 bases from V and 1 base from J, with 12 bases between. The CDR3 sequence is CASSRIKGSNQPQHF. The CDR3 DNA reads as TGTGCCAGCAGTCGAATCAAGGGGAGCAATCAGCCCCAGCATTTT.

This clone was seen more than once but under ten times. The genes are TRBV7-9 and TRBJ2-7; 9 bases align to TRBD1. Trimming removed 5 bases from V and 0 bases from J; junction bases left unmatched: 14. Looked up from germline, CDR1 is SEHNR and CDR2 is FQNEAQ (reference sequence). This CDR3 region has 18 residues. The CDR3, as DNA: TGTGCCAGCAGCCCGCGGACCCCCGGGACAGGGAACTCCTACGAGCAGTACTTC. Translating gives CASSPRTPGTGNSYEQYF.

The chain recombines TRBV11-1 with TRBJ1-2; TRBD1 matches at 11 bases. The V gene end was trimmed by 4 bases and the J gene end by 7 bases; junction bases not matched to a gene: 5. CDR3 size: 14 residues. Germline CDR1 SGHAT, CDR2 FQDESV (reference sequence). The CDR3 protein is CASSSTGTGGGYTF. CDR3 in DNA: TGTGCCAGCAGCTCGACCGGGACAGGGGGTGGCTACACCTTC.

The CDR3 region is CASSLGMGQGEAFF. CDR3 in DNA: TGTGCCAGCAGCTTAGGAATGGGACAGGGCGAAGCTTTCTTT. The chain is built from TRBV7-2 and TRBJ1-1; TRBD1 aligns across 9 bases. CDR3 length: 14 residues. Trimming cost V 1 base and J 8 bases; bases outside gene matches: 5. The germline V gene encodes CDR1 SGHTA and CDR2 FQGNSA.

The rearrangement links TRBV28 to TRBJ2-6; 9 bases align to TRBD1. Germline CDR1 and CDR2: MDHEN and SYDVKM. V lost 6 bases, J lost 2 bases, and 5 bases stayed unmatched. CDR3 size: 16 residues. The CDR3, as DNA: TGTGCCAGCAGCGGACAGGGGAGAGCTGGGGCCAACGTCCTGACTTTC. It yields the protein CASSGQGRAGANVLTF.

V usage is TRBV5-1 and J usage is TRBJ2-1, with 12 bases matching TRBD2. Trimming at V came to 0 bases and at J to 13 bases, leaving 5 bases not matched to a gene. The CDR3 has 14 amino acids. Germline CDR1 and CDR2: SGHRS and YFSETQ. The CDR3 DNA sequence: TGCGCCAGCAGCTTGGGACTAGCGGGAGTACGTCAGTTCTTC. Protein sequence: CASSLGLAGVRQFF.

The chain combines TRBV7-9 with TRBJ2-6, with D tentatively TRBD2 (5 bases). This CDR3 spans 18 amino acids. V was clipped by 2 bases and J by 4 bases, with 18 bases between them. Germline CDR1 and CDR2: SEHNR and FQNEAQ (reference sequence). CDR3 DNA sequence: TGTGCCAGCAGCTTATATCCGAGGGTTTCGTCCGGGGCCAACGTCCTGACTTTC. Amino acids: CASSLYPRVSSGANVLTF.

The chain links TRBV28 to TRBJ1-5, with 7 bases fitting TRBD1. The V and J ends lost 6 bases and 3 bases, in that order; junction bases with no gene match: 8. The CDR3 is 15 residues long. Germline V CDR1 and CDR2: MDHEN, SYDVKM. CDR3 DNA sequence: TGTGCCAGCAGCGGCCCCGGGACAGCCAATCAGCCCCAGCATTTT. Translating gives CASSGPGTANQPQHF.

The chain couples TRBV19 to TRBJ1-5; 10 positions agree with TRBD1. This CDR3 comprises 15 residues. With 9 bases clipped from V and 4 bases from J, the junction kept 9 bases outside the gene matches. Germline V gives CDR1 LNHDA, CDR2 SQIVND (reference sequence). Here the CDR3 reads CASWDRGRGNQPQHF. CDR3 in DNA: TGTGCCAGCTGGGACAGGGGCCGAGGGAATCAGCCCCAGCATTTT.

This chain links TRBV5-4 with TRBJ2-2, with D perhaps matching TRBD1 (6 bases). Between the trimmed V and J ends, which lost 3 bases and 7 bases, there was a span of 19 bases. Germline V gives CDR1 SGHNT, CDR2 YYREEE (reference sequence). CDR3 length: 16 residues. CDR3 bases: TGTGCCAGCAGCTCCCCGGACAGCTCAGCTGTCGGGGAGCTGTTTTTT. Translating it yields CASSSPDSSAVGELFF. The whole variable domain, remainder taken from reference TRBV5-4 and TRBJ2-2, is ETGVTQSPTHLIKTRGQQVTLRCSSQSGHNTVSWYQQALGQGPQFIFQYYREEENGRGNFPPRFSGLQFPNYSSELNVNALELDDSALYLCASSSPDSSAVGELFFGEGSRLTVL.

V usage is TRBV14 and J usage is TRBJ1-1, with 7 bases that match TRBD1. With 6 bases clipped from V and 6 bases from J, the junction kept 7 bases outside the gene matches. CDR1 is SGHDN and CDR2 is FVKESK in the germline V gene. This CDR3 is 13 amino acids long. Here the CDR3 DNA reads TGTGCCAGCAGTTTTACAGGGGTTGCTGAAGCTTTCTTT. It translates to CASSFTGVAEAFF.

In its sample, this clone was seen a few times. The chain is built from TRBV7-8 and TRBJ2-5; a weak D match, TRBD1 (6 bases). V was shortened by 4 bases and J by 5 bases, with 20 bases between the two germline ends. Looked up from germline, CDR1 is SGHVS and CDR2 is FQNEAQ. The length of the CDR3 is 16 residues. The CDR3, as DNA: TGTGCCAGCAGCTCAACGGGCAGGGGATTTGGGGAGACCCAGTACTTC. Amino acids: CASSSTGRGFGETQYF.